Below are 24 T cell receptor beta chains sequenced from a single sample in a study of PD-1 blockade in classical Hodgkin lymphoma. Each patient's relapse followed autologous stem cell transplantation, and brentuximab vedotin exposure varied. Here immunoSEQ multiplex PCR was the method, and the copy in TCRdb shows in-frame clones only, minus some. The table lists about 36,000 clones, roughly two thirds of them singletons. The sequences come from peripheral blood mononuclear cells (PBMCs), collected before the second cycle of nivolumab. The receptors here all came from a human donor with classical Hodgkin lymphoma.

The CDR3 region is CASSLVLIYAGSYGYTF. The CDR3 DNA sequence: TGTGCCAGCAGCTTGGTATTGATTTACGCAGGGTCCTATGGCTACACCTTC. The chain carries TRBV5-6 and TRBJ1-2; a weak D match, TRBD1 (5 bases). The CDR3 contains 17 residues. CDR1 is SGHDT, CDR2 YYEEEE, per germline. V was pared by 0 bases and J by 4 bases, with 19 bases between.

J is TRBJ2-4 and V is TRBV28; D unclear. Looked up from germline, CDR1 is MDHEN and CDR2 is SYDVKM. The length of the CDR3 is 15 residues. V was clipped by 4 bases and J by 8 bases, with 18 bases between them. The CDR3 here is CASSSLVSSSDIQYF. The CDR3, as DNA: TGTGCCAGCAGTTCCCTCGTGAGCAGCAGTGACATTCAGTACTTC.

The CDR3 region has the DNA TGTGCCAGCAGCTTAGCTAAGACCACCGGGGAGCTGTTTTTT. It codes for CASSLAKTTGELFF. The V and J genes are TRBV7-2 and TRBJ2-2; D remains ambiguous. Trimming cost V 0 bases and J 4 bases, with 6 bases left between them. CDR1 is SGHTA and CDR2 is FQGNSA in the germline V gene. This CDR3 region has 14 residues. Based on the CDR3 plus reference TRBV7-2 and TRBJ2-2, the full variable domain is GAGVSQSPSNKVTEKGKDVELRCDPISGHTALYWYRQSLGQGLEFLIYFQGNSAPDKSGLPSDRFSAERTGGSVSTLTIQRTQQEDSAVYLCASSLAKTTGELFFGEGSRLTVL.

This clone was seen a few times. The genes are TRBV2 and TRBJ1-5, with D hard to call. Germline lookup yields CDR1 SNHLY and CDR2 FYNNEI. Trimming cost V 2 bases and J 3 bases, with 8 bases left between them. The CDR3 is made up of 14 amino acids. The CDR3 loop reads CASSESGNNQPQHF. The CDR3 DNA is TGTGCCAGCAGTGAAAGCGGGAACAATCAGCCCCAGCATTTT.

V and J are TRBV19 and TRBJ1-3; the D gene is possibly TRBD1 (6 bases). The germline V and J ends were trimmed by 4 bases and 3 bases, with 13 bases remaining between them. Germline CDR1 reads LNHDA; CDR2 reads SQIVND (reference sequence). This CDR3 has 15 residues. CDR3 in amino acids: CASSNRRTDGNTIYF. The CDR3 DNA sequence: TGTGCCAGTAGTAACCGCAGGACAGATGGAAACACCATATATTTT. Complete variable domain (other parts from reference TRBV19 and TRBJ1-3): DGGITQSPKYLFRKEGQNVTLSCEQNLNHDAMYWYRQDPGQGLRLIYYSQIVNDFQKGDIAEGYSVSREKKESFPLTVTSAQKNPTAFYLCASSNRRTDGNTIYFGEGSWLTVV.

The chain combines TRBV10-3 with TRBJ1-1; 10 bases fit TRBD1. CDR1 is ENHRY and CDR2 is SYGVKD in the germline V gene. This CDR3 region has 13 residues. V trimming: 10 bases; J trimming: 1 base; junction bases outside the gene matches: 3. The CDR3 loop reads CAKRQGANTEAFF. The CDR3 nucleotides are TGTGCCAAAAGACAGGGGGCGAACACTGAAGCTTTCTTT.

This clone came up once. The V and J genes are TRBV2 and TRBJ1-6; D is ambiguous. This CDR3 has 13 amino acids. V was cut by 6 bases and J by 9 bases, with 12 bases left in between. Germline CDR1 and CDR2: SNHLY and FYNNEI. The CDR3: CASRTEGSSPLHF. In DNA form, the CDR3 reads TGTGCCAGCAGAACCGAAGGGAGTTCACCCCTCCACTTT.

Written as DNA, the CDR3 is TGTGCCAGCACCTCCGGGGCGGGTTATAACACAGATACGCAGTATTTT. As protein: CASTSGAGYNTDTQYF. The chain combines TRBV13 with TRBJ2-3; D may match TRBD1 or TRBD2 (5 bases each). The CDR3 runs to 16 residues. Germline assignment: CDR1 PRHDT and CDR2 FYEKMQ (reference sequence). Trimming removed 7 bases from V and 2 bases from J, with 19 bases in between. Full variable domain (remainder filled in from reference TRBV13 and TRBJ2-3): AAGVIQSPRHLIKEKRETATLKCYPIPRHDTVYWYQQGPGQDPQFLISFYEKMQSDKGSIPDRFSAQQFSDYHSELNMSSLELGDSALYFCASTSGAGYNTDTQYFGPGTRLTVL.

V is TRBV9 and J is TRBJ2-3; D perhaps matches TRBD2 (7 bases). The germline CDR1 and CDR2 sequences are SGDLS and YYNGEE. Trimming pared 4 bases from V and 2 bases from J, leaving 14 bases between. The CDR3 has 15 residues. The CDR3 region has the DNA TGTGCCAGCAGCATAGACGCGGGGGCCACAGATACGCAGTATTTT. It specifies CASSIDAGATDTQYF. Drawing the rest from reference TRBV9 and TRBJ2-3, the complete variable domain is DSGVTQTPKHLITATGQRVTLRCSPRSGDLSVYWYQQSLDQGLQFLIQYYNGEERAKGNILERFSAQQFPDLHSELNLSSLELGDSALYFCASSIDAGATDTQYFGPGTRLTVL.

This clone came up once. J is TRBJ1-5 and V is TRBV4-1; D gene uncertain. Deletions cut 10 bases from V and 4 bases from J, with 20 bases between. Looked up from germline, CDR1 is MGHRA and CDR2 is YSYEKL. The CDR3 length is 15 residues. The CDR3 loop is CATRREVGENQPQHF. The CDR3 bases are TGCGCCACCCGGAGGGAGGTGGGAGAGAATCAGCCCCAGCATTTT.

This sequence joins TRBV7-2 and TRBJ1-2; unclear D gene. The CDR3 runs to 15 residues. The V gene lost 1 base and the J gene lost 5 bases, with 14 bases spanning the gap. CDR1 is SGHTA, CDR2 FQGNSA, per germline. CDR3 in amino acids: CASSLGSARNYGYTF. In DNA form, the CDR3 reads TGTGCCAGCAGCTTAGGATCGGCCAGAAATTATGGCTACACCTTC.

There are a few counts of this clone. The chain recombines TRBV7-7 with TRBJ2-3; no reliable D call. The CDR3 totals 13 residues. V was clipped by 5 bases and J by 0 bases, with 6 bases between them. CDR1 SSHAT and CDR2 FNYEAQ come from the germline V gene (reference sequence). This chain's CDR3 is CASSIDSTDTQYF. The CDR3 nucleotides are TGTGCCAGCAGCATCGACAGCACAGATACGCAGTATTTT.

This clone was observed once. This chain uses TRBV7-8 with TRBJ1-6, with D possibly being TRBD1 (6 bases). V was clipped by 1 base and J by 3 bases, with 10 bases between them. The CDR3 consists of 16 residues. CDR1 and CDR2 (germline): SGHVS, FQNEAQ. The CDR3 bases are TGTGCCAGCAGCTTAGAGGACAGCCGCTATAATTCACCCCTCCACTTT. Amino acid sequence: CASSLEDSRYNSPLHF.

Only a few counts were recorded for this clone. The V gene is TRBV10-3, the J gene TRBJ1-5; 12 bases agree with TRBD1. The germline CDR1 and CDR2 sequences are ENHRY and SYGVKD. This CDR3 has 14 amino acids. V lost 10 bases to trimming and J lost 6 bases; unmatched junction nucleotides: 7. In DNA, the CDR3 is TGTGCCACCTCCGGGACAGGGGGCGGTCAGCCCCAGCATTTT. Residues: CATSGTGGGQPQHF.

The chain joins TRBV30 to TRBJ1-4, with D unclear. V was cut by 2 bases and J by 0 bases, with 10 bases left in between. Germline CDR1 is GTSNPN and CDR2 is SVGIG (reference sequence). The CDR3 consists of 15 residues. For the CDR3, the DNA is TGTGCCTGGAGTTCTCTGGGTGCAACTAATGAAAAACTGTTTTTT. Protein sequence: CAWSSLGATNEKLFF. The full variable domain, completed using reference TRBV30 and TRBJ1-4, is SQTIHQWPATLVQPVGSPLSLECTVEGTSNPNLYWYRQAAGRGLQLLFYSVGIGQISSEVPQNLSASRPQDRQFILSSKKLLLSDSGFYLCAWSSLGATNEKLFFGSGTQLSVL.

This clone was seen a handful of times. CDR3 protein: CASSLSANTGELFF. The CDR3 nucleotides read TGCGCCAGCAGCTTGAGTGCGAACACCGGGGAGCTGTTTTTT. J is TRBJ2-2 and V is TRBV5-1, with unresolved D. The CDR3 has 14 residues. Germline lookup yields CDR1 SGHRS and CDR2 YFSETQ. V shed 1 base and J shed 0 bases, with 4 bases lying between them. The whole variable domain, filled in from reference TRBV5-1 and TRBJ2-2, reads KAGVTQTPRYLIKTRGQQVTLSCSPISGHRSVSWYQQTPGQGLQFLFEYFSETQRNKGNFPGRFSGRQFSNSRSEMNVSTLELGDSALYLCASSLSANTGELFFGEGSRLTVL.

This clone was seen a few times. The chain uses TRBV5-1 and TRBJ2-7; the match to TRBD1 covers 10 bases. Germline V gene sequence: CDR1 SGHRS, CDR2 YFSETQ. This CDR3 has 14 residues. V shed 0 bases, J shed 5 bases, and the junction held 2 bases outside the gene matches. CDR3 sequence (DNA): TGCGCCAGCAGCTTGGTCGGGACAGGGGACGAGCAGTACTTC. Translating it yields CASSLVGTGDEQYF.

This rearrangement joins TRBV7-2 to TRBJ2-2; 8 nucleotides match TRBD1. The CDR3 has 16 residues. The germline V gene encodes CDR1 SGHTA and CDR2 FQGNSA. Trimming took 2 bases from V and 5 from J; bases not matched to a gene: 7. CDR3 loop: CASSLPSGQGTGELFF. In DNA, the CDR3 is TGTGCCAGCAGCTTACCGTCTGGACAGGGTACCGGGGAGCTGTTTTTT.

CDR3: CASSATTSANNEQFF. The CDR3 region has the DNA TGCGCCAGCAGCGCGACGACTAGCGCGAACAATGAGCAGTTCTTC. V and J are TRBV5-1 and TRBJ2-1; the match to TRBD2 covers 8 bases. Germline CDR1 and CDR2: SGHRS and YFSETQ. The length of the CDR3 is 15 residues. V gave up 4 bases and J gave up 5 bases; unmatched junction bases: 8.

This chain uses TRBV29-1 with TRBJ2-1; D gene ambiguous. Germline-derived CDR1 and CDR2 are SQVTM and ANQGSEA. CDR3 length: 15 amino acids. The V end lost 4 bases, the J end lost 0 bases, and 13 bases lay between the germline ends. The CDR3 DNA sequence: TGCAGCGTTGCTGAGACTCTGAGCTCCTACAATGAGCAGTTCTTC. Translated: CSVAETLSSYNEQFF.

The J gene is TRBJ2-1, the V gene TRBV7-3; 8 positions match TRBD2. Germline V gene sequence: CDR1 SGHTA, CDR2 FQGTGA. This CDR3 contains 15 residues. The V segment lost 5 bases and the J segment 2 bases; nucleotides outside the gene matches: 5. The CDR3 DNA reads as TGTGCCAGCAGCCGTAGCGGGACGGCCTACAATGAGCAGTTCTTC. Translating it yields CASSRSGTAYNEQFF.

This clone occurred a few times. The chain recombines TRBV18 with TRBJ2-1; 7 bases match TRBD1. The J segment lost 4 bases and the V segment lost 6 bases, leaving 6 bases of the junction unmatched. CDR1 and CDR2 (germline): KGHSH, LQKENI. The CDR3 consists of 14 residues. CDR3 amino acids: CASSAPGGYNEQFF. CDR3 in DNA: TGTGCCAGCTCCGCCCCAGGGGGATACAATGAGCAGTTCTTC.

This rearrangement joins TRBV2 to TRBJ2-6; TRBD1 agrees at 7 bases. Germline CDR1 SNHLY, CDR2 FYNNEI. The CDR3 runs to 16 residues. The V and J ends lost 4 bases and 2 bases, in that order; junction bases with no gene match: 5. CDR3 DNA sequence: TGTGCCAGCAGTGGGGAGACAGGGCCTGGGGCCAACGTCCTGACTTTC. Residues: CASSGETGPGANVLTF. The entire variable domain, with the rest obtained from reference TRBV2 and TRBJ2-6, is as follows: EPEVTQTPSHQVTQMGQEVILRCVPISNHLYFYWYRQILGQKVEFLVSFYNNEISEKSEIFDDQFSVERPDGSNFTLKIRSTKLEDSAMYFCASSGETGPGANVLTFGAGSRLTVL.

This rearrangement joins TRBV10-3 to TRBJ2-1, with D perhaps matching TRBD2 (5 bases). The germline V gene encodes CDR1 ENHRY and CDR2 SYGVKD. The CDR3 has 13 residues. V shed 0 bases and J shed 8 bases, with 8 bases lying between them. The CDR3 DNA reads TGTGCCATCAGTGAGTCAACTAGTCATGAGCAGTTCTTC. It specifies CAISESTSHEQFF.